The 22 T cell receptor beta chains presented below share a single source sample, sequenced in a study of T cells in Graves' hyperthyroidism and ophthalmopathy. TCR beta CDR3 regions were amplified from RNA. Initially, a first-round RT-PCR of the TCR CDR3 employed the HTBI primer set. TCRdb analysed the multiplex PCR reads with MiXCR anew, one entry per CDR3 protein. The top ten hold 3.5% to 4.5% of the sample, which has hundreds of thousands of distinct CDR3 sequences, roughly 14% seen once. Specimen: blood. The receptors derive from a woman in her thirties or forties with Graves' ophthalmopathy.

This clonotype came up many times. V gene TRBV6-1 combines with J gene TRBJ1-5; TRBD1 matches at 7 bases. The CDR3 extends over 13 amino acids. Germline assignment: CDR1 MNHNS and CDR2 SASEGT. The V gene end was trimmed by 8 bases and the J gene end by 7 bases; junction bases not matched to a gene: 8. The CDR3 DNA reads TGTGCCAGCGGGGTCAGGGGGGGCCAGCCCCAGCATTTT. It translates to CASGVRGGQPQHF.

This clonotype was recorded at least ten times. The V call is TRBV6-5, the J call TRBJ2-7, with unresolved D. V gave up 5 bases and J gave up 2 bases, with 19 bases separating them. The V gene's germline CDR1 is MNHEY and CDR2 SVGAGI. The CDR3 runs to 16 residues. In DNA form, the CDR3 reads TGTGCCAGCAGTACGCGACTGCTCCCTCCTCCCTACGAGCAGTACTTC. Its protein product is CASSTRLLPPPYEQYF.

In its sample, this clonotype was seen many times. The chain is built from TRBV12-3 or TRBV12-4 and TRBJ1-5; unclear D gene. The CDR3 is 13 amino acids. V shed 3 bases and J shed 5 bases, with 8 bases lying between them. The CDR3 DNA sequence: TGTGCCAGCAGTTTTGCGGGAGATCAGCCCCAGCATTTT. It translates to CASSFAGDQPQHF.

The gene calls are TRBV20-1 and TRBJ2-3, with D tentatively TRBD2 (6 bases). V lost 0 bases, J lost 2 bases, and 12 bases lay in between. The germline CDR1 and CDR2 sequences are DFQATT and SNEGSKA (reference sequence). The CDR3 contains 15 residues. CDR3 sequence (DNA): TGCAGTGCTAGAGATGGGAGGAGCTCCACAGATACGCAGTATTTT. This translates into CSARDGRSSTDTQYF.

The rearrangement uses TRBV29-1 and TRBJ1-2; the D is unclear. Trimming took off 7 bases at V and 4 bases at J, with 10 bases between the two ends. The CDR3 sequence is 11 residues long. The germline V gene has CDR1 SQVTM and CDR2 ANQGSEA. CDR3 nucleotides: TGCAGCGCTGCCGTCGGCTATGGCTACACCTTC. Its translation: CSAAVGYGYTF.

At least ten counts were recorded for this clonotype. The J gene is TRBJ1-2, the V gene TRBV6-2 or TRBV6-3; 8 nucleotides align to TRBD1. Germline V gene sequence: CDR1 MNHEY, CDR2 SVGEGT. The V segment lost 2 bases and the J segment 7 bases; nucleotides outside the gene matches: 12. There are 16 residues in the CDR3. Written as DNA, the CDR3 is TGTGCCAGCAGTTACCCCCGGACAGGGAATTTCTTTGGCTACACCTTC. This codes for CASSYPRTGNFFGYTF.

This clonotype was seen ten or more times. CDR3 in DNA: TGCGCCAGCAGCCGACAGGGGAATAATTCACCCCTCCACTTT. Its protein is CASSRQGNNSPLHF. V and J are TRBV10-2 and TRBJ1-6; TRBD1 matches 8 bases. Germline assignment: CDR1 WSHSY and CDR2 SAAADI. Losses at the gene ends were 6 bases for V and 5 bases for J; bases not matched to a gene: 3. CDR3 length: 14 residues.

This clonotype was seen at least ten times. The chain carries TRBV15 and TRBJ2-5, with 8 positions matching TRBD1. V dropped 3 bases and J dropped 5; count of bases not matched to a gene: 5. Germline V gene data show CDR1 as LNHNV and CDR2 as YYDKDF (reference sequence). The CDR3 is 14 amino acids. The chain's CDR3 is CATSRDRAVETQYF. The CDR3 region has the DNA TGTGCCACCAGCAGGGACAGGGCAGTGGAGACCCAGTACTTC.

The rearrangement links TRBV7-2 to TRBJ1-2; TRBD1 matches at 9 bases. This CDR3 region has 14 residues. With 5 bases clipped from V and 4 bases from J, the junction kept 5 bases outside the gene matches. Germline V gene sequence: CDR1 SGHTA, CDR2 FQGNSA. Here the CDR3 DNA reads TGTGCCAGCAGCCACAGGACAGGGGCCTATGGCTACACCTTC. The encoded protein is CASSHRTGAYGYTF.

This clonotype was recorded many times. The chain has TRBV7-9 and TRBJ1-5; D gene uncertain. The germline V gene encodes CDR1 SEHNR and CDR2 FQNEAQ (reference sequence). The CDR3 runs 13 residues. Trimming shortened V by 4 bases and J by 4 bases, and 8 bases separated the two germline ends. The CDR3 DNA follows: TGTGCCAGCAGCTCAGGCCATAATCAGCCCCAGCATTTT. It encodes CASSSGHNQPQHF.

This clonotype occurred many times. The chain employs TRBV12-3 or TRBV12-4 and TRBJ1-5; D unresolved. The CDR3 sequence is 14 residues long. With 7 bases removed from V and 0 bases from J, the gap between germline ends came to 10 bases. The CDR3 bases are TGTGCCAGCACCTTGGCCGGTAGCAATCAGCCCCAGCATTTT. This translates into CASTLAGSNQPQHF.

In its sample, this clonotype was seen many times. This chain connects TRBV6-5 to TRBJ1-2; a weak D match, TRBD1 (5 bases). Germline CDR1 MNHEY, CDR2 SVGAGI. V was cut by 0 bases and J by 7 bases, with 15 bases left in between. CDR3 length: 15 residues. This CDR3 is CASSYSDNSVGGYTF. CDR3 DNA sequence: TGTGCCAGCAGTTACTCGGACAACTCTGTGGGTGGCTACACCTTC.

This clonotype was seen ten or more times. This chain links TRBV10-3 with TRBJ1-5, with D unresolved. Germline loops: CDR1 ENHRY, CDR2 SYGVKD. V dropped 6 bases and J dropped 0 bases, with 9 bases sitting between them. This CDR3 comprises 14 residues. CDR3 DNA sequence: TGTGCCATCAGGGAAGATTATAGCAATCAGCCCCAGCATTTT. This sequence encodes CAIREDYSNQPQHF.

This clonotype was detected ten times or more. The V and J genes are TRBV6-1 and TRBJ1-5; TRBD1 aligns across 7 bases. V lost 2 bases to trimming and J lost 0 bases; unmatched junction nucleotides: 4. The CDR3 contains 16 residues. Germline V gives CDR1 MNHNS, CDR2 SASEGT. The CDR3 loop reads CASSERGGVSNQPQHF. In nucleotides, the CDR3 is TGTGCCAGCAGTGAAAGAGGGGGCGTTAGCAATCAGCCCCAGCATTTT.

This clonotype was seen repeatedly, ten times or more. The rearrangement uses TRBV5-6 and TRBJ2-7, with a weak D call TRBD1 (5 bases). Trimming stripped 0 bases from V and 2 bases from J, with 15 bases between. CDR3 length equals 16 residues. In germline, CDR1 is SGHDT, CDR2 YYEEEE. The CDR3 reads CASSLGVGLWPYEQYF. Here the CDR3 DNA reads TGTGCCAGCAGCTTGGGGGTGGGGCTATGGCCCTACGAGCAGTACTTC.

This clonotype has only one observation. The chain carries TRBV20-1 and TRBJ2-7, with 13 nucleotides matching TRBD2. This CDR3 comprises 14 residues. Trimming cost V 5 bases and J 6 bases; bases outside gene matches: 7. Germline V gene lookup returns CDR1 DFQATT and CDR2 SNEGSKA (reference sequence). CDR3 sequence: CSALRTSGRSEQYF. The DNA for the CDR3 is TGCAGTGCTTTAAGGACTAGCGGGAGATCCGAGCAGTACTTC.

This clonotype was picked up many times. The CDR3 reads CASSWGAGFYEQYF. Written as DNA, the CDR3 is TGTGCCAGCAGCTGGGGTGCAGGGTTCTACGAGCAGTACTTC. The chain is built from TRBV7-8 and TRBJ2-7; possible D gene TRBD1, 5 bases. Germline loops: CDR1 SGHVS, CDR2 FQNEAQ. V shed 4 bases and J shed 3 bases, with 13 bases lying between them. This CDR3 has 14 amino acids.

This clonotype has at least ten counts. The chain couples TRBV6-2 or TRBV6-3 to TRBJ1-1, with D unclear. The germline V and J ends were trimmed by 10 bases and 1 base, with 16 bases remaining between them. This CDR3 has 14 residues. Germline assignment: CDR1 MNHEY and CDR2 SVGEGT. In DNA form, the CDR3 reads TGTGCCACTCTCCCGGGAGGAGCGAACACTGAAGCTTTCTTT. This sequence encodes CATLPGGANTEAFF.

The chain uses TRBV6-2 or TRBV6-3 and TRBJ2-7; D might be TRBD1 (6 bases). V was trimmed by 0 bases and J by 1 base, leaving 13 bases between them. Germline values: CDR1 MNHEY, CDR2 SVGEGT. This CDR3 spans 16 amino acids. The CDR3 here is CASSYSRTVLSYEQYF. CDR3 bases: TGTGCCAGCAGTTACTCGAGGACAGTCTTATCCTACGAGCAGTACTTC.

This clonotype occurred many times. The genes are TRBV20-1 and TRBJ2-5; 9 nucleotides line up with TRBD1. Germline V gene lookup returns CDR1 DFQATT and CDR2 SNEGSKA (reference sequence). The CDR3 is 13 residues long. In DNA, the CDR3 is TGCAGCGCGAACAGGGGGCGATTAGAGACCCAGTACTTC. It encodes CSANRGRLETQYF.

This clonotype was recorded at least ten times. CDR3 sequence reads: CASSPLTGNGPQHF. The CDR3 nucleotides are TGTGCCAGCAGTCCCTTGACAGGGAACGGGCCCCAGCATTTT. The chain employs TRBV27 and TRBJ1-5; 7 bases map to TRBD1. Per the germline V gene, CDR1 is MNHEY and CDR2 is SMNVEV (reference sequence). V dropped 5 bases and J dropped 9; count of bases not matched to a gene: 10. The length of the CDR3 is 14 residues.

This clonotype has ten or more counts. The chain couples TRBV24-1 to TRBJ2-3, with TRBD2 matching 9 bases. The length of the CDR3 is 16 residues. Germline CDR1 reads KGHDR; CDR2 reads SFDVKD. V lost 0 bases, J lost 1 base, and 1 base stayed unmatched. The CDR3 sequence: CATSDLRTSGTDTQYF. For the CDR3, the DNA is TGTGCCACCAGTGATTTGAGGACTAGCGGCACAGATACGCAGTATTTT.